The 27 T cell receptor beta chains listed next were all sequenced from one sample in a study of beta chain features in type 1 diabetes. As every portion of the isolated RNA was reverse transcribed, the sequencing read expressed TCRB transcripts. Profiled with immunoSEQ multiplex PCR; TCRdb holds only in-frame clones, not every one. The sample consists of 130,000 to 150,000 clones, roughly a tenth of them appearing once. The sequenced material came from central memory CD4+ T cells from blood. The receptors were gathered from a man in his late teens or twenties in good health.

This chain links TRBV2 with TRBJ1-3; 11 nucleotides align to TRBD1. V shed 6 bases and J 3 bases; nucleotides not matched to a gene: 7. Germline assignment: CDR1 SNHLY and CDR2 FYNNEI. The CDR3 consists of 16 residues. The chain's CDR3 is CASRATGTGGGNTIYF. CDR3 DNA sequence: TGTGCCAGCAGAGCCACCGGGACAGGGGGTGGAAACACCATATATTTT.

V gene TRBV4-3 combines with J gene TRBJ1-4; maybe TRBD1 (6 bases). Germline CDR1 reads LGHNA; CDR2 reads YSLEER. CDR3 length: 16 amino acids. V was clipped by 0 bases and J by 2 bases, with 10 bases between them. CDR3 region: CASSQDGGGTNEKLFF. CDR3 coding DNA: TGCGCCAGCAGCCAAGATGGGGGGGGCACTAATGAAAAACTGTTTTTT.

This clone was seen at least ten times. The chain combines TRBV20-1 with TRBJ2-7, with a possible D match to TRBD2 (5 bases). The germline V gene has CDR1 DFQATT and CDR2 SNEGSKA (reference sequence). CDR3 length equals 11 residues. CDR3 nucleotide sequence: TGCGGCAGCCCGGCGGGCTACGAGCAGTACTTC. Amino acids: CGSPAGYEQYF.

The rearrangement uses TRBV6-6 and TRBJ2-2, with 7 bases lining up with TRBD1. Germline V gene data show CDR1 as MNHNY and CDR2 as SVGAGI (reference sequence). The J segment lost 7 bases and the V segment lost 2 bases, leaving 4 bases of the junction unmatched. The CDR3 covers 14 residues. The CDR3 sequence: CASSYMTGNGELFF. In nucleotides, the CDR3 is TGTGCCAGCAGTTACATGACAGGGAACGGGGAGCTGTTTTTT.

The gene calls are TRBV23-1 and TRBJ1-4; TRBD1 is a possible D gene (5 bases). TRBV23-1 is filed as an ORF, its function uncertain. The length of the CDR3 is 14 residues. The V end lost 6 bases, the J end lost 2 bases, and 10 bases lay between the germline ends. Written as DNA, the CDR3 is TGCGCCAGCAGCCGGGAGGGGACTAATGAAAAACTGTTTTTT. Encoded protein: CASSREGTNEKLFF.

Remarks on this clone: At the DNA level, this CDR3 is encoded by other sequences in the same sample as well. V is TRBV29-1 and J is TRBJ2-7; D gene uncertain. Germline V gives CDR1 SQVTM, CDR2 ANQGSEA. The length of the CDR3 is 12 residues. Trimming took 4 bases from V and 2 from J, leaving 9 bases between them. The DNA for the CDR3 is TGCAGCGTTGTAGTCAGGACCTACGAGCAGTACTTC. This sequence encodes CSVVVRTYEQYF.

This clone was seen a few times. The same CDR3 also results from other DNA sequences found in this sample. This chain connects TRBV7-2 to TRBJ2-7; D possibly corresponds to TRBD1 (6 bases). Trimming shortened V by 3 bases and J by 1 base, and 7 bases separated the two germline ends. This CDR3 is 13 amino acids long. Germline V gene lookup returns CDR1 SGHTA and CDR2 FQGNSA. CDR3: CASSFQGSYEQYF. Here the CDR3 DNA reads TGTGCCAGCAGCTTCCAGGGGTCCTACGAGCAGTACTTC.

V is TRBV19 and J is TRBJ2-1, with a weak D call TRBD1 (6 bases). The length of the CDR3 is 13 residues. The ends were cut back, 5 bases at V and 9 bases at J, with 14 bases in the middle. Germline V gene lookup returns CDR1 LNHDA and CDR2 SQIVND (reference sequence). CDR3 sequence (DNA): TGTGCCAGTAGTCCCGGCAGGGGCGGTGAGCAGTTCTTC. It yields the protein CASSPGRGGEQFF.

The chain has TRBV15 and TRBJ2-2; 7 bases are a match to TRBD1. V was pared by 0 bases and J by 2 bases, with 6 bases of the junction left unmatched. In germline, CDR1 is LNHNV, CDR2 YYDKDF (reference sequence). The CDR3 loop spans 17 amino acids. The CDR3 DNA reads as TGTGCCACCAGCAGAGATCTCAACAGGGGCAACACCGGGGAGCTGTTTTTT. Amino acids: CATSRDLNRGNTGELFF.

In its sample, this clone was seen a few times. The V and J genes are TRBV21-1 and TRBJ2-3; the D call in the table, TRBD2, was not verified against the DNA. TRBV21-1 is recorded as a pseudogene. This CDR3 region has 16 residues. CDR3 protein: CASSSNSGGLTDTQYF. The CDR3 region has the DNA TGTGCCAGCAGTAGTAACAGCGGGGGACTCACAGATACGCAGTATTTT.

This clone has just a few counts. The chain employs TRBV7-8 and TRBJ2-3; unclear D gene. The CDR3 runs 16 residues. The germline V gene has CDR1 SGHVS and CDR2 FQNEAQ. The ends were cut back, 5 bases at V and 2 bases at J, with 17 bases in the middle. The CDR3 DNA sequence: TGTGCCAGCAGCCCGCCCCCGGCGGAGCCCACAGATACGCAGTATTTT. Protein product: CASSPPPAEPTDTQYF.

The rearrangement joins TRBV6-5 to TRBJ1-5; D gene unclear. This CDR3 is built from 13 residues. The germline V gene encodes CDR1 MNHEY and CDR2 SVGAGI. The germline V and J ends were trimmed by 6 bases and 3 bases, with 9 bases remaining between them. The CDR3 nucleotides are TGTGCCAGCAGCCCCGGACTCAATCAGCCCCAGCATTTT. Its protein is CASSPGLNQPQHF.

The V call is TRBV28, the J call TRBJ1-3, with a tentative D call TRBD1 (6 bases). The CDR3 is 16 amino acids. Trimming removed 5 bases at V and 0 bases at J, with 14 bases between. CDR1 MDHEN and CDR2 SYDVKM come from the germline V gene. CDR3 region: CASSTPDRSSGNTIYF. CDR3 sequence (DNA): TGTGCCAGCAGTACCCCCGACAGGAGCTCTGGAAACACCATATATTTT.

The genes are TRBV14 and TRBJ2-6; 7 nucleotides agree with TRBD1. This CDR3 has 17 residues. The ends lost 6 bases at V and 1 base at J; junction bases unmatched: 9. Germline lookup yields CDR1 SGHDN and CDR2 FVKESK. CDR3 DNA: TGTGCCAGCAGATCGGGACAGTTTCAATCTGGGGCCAACGTCCTGACTTTC. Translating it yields CASRSGQFQSGANVLTF.

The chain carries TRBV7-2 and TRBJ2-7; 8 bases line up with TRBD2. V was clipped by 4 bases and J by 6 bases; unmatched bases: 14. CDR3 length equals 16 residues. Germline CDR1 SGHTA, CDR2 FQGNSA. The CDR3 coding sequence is TGTGCCAGCAGCTCCTCCCGCAAAGCGGGGGATAGCGAGCAGTACTTC. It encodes CASSSSRKAGDSEQYF.

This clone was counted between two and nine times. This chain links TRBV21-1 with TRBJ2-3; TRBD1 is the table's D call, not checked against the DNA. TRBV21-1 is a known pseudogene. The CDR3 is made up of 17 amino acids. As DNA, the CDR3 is TGTGCCAGCAGCAACCCTGGGACAGGGGATATCCCGAATACGCAGTATTTT. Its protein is CASSNPGTGDIPNTQYF.

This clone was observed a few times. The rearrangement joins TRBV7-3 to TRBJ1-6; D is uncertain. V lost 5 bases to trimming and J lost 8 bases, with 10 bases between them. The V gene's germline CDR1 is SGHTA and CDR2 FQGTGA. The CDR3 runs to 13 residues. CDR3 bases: TGTGCCAGCAGCATTCAACTGGATTCACCCCTCCACTTT. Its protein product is CASSIQLDSPLHF.

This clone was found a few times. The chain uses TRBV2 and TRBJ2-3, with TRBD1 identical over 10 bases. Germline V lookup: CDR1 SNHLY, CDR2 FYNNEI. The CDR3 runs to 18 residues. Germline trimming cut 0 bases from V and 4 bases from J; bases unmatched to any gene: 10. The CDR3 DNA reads TGTGCCAGCAGTGAAGCTCTCGGGACAGGGGTTGGTCCAGATACGCAGTATTTT. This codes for CASSEALGTGVGPDTQYF.

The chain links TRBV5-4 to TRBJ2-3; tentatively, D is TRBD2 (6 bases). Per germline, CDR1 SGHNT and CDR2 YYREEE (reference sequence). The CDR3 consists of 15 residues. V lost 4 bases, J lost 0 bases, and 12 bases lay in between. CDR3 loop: CASSPTAGSTDTQYF. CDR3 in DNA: TGTGCCAGCAGCCCGACGGCGGGAAGCACAGATACGCAGTATTTT.

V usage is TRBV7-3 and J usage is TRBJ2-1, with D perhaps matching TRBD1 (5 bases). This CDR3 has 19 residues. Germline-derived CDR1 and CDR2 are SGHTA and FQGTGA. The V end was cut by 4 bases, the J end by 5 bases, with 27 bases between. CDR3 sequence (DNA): TGTGCCAGCAGCTCCCCCCCCAACGCAGGGTTCAGGGTTCACAATGAGCAGTTCTTC. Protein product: CASSSPPNAGFRVHNEQFF.

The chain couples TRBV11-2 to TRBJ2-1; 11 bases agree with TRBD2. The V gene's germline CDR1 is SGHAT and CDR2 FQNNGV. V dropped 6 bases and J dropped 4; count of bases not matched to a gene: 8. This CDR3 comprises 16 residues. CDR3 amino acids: CASRNPSGGTYNEQFF. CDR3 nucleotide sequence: TGTGCCAGCAGAAACCCTAGCGGGGGGACGTACAATGAGCAGTTCTTC.

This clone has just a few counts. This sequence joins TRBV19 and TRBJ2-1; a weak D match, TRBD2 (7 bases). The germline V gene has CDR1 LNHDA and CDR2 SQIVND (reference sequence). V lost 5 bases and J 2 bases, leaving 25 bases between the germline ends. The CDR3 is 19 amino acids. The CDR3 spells CASSPLGQGGGPTYNEQFF. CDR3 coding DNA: TGTGCCAGTAGTCCCTTGGGCCAGGGAGGGGGACCGACCTACAATGAGCAGTTCTTC.

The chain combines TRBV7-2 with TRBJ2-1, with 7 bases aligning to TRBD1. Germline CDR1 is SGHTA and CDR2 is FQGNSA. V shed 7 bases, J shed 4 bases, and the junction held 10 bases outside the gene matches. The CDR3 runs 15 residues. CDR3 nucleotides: TGTGCCAGCACCCCTAAACCGGGACAGTACAATGAGCAGTTCTTC. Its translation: CASTPKPGQYNEQFF.

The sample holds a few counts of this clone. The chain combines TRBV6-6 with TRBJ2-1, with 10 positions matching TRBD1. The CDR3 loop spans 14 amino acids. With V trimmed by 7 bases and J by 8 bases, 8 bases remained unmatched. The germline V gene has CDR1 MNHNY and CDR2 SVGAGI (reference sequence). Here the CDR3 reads CASIETGGNDEQFF. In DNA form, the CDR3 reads TGTGCCAGCATAGAGACAGGGGGCAACGATGAGCAGTTCTTC.

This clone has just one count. The CDR3 region has the DNA TGCGCCAGCAGCTTGGGACAGCGGGGGGGGGACGAGACCCAGTACTTC. Amino acids: CASSLGQRGGDETQYF. The chain carries TRBV5-1 and TRBJ2-5, with TRBD2 identical over 10 bases. Per germline, CDR1 SGHRS and CDR2 YFSETQ. J was trimmed by 5 bases and V by 0 bases; bases with no gene match: 7. The CDR3 consists of 16 residues.

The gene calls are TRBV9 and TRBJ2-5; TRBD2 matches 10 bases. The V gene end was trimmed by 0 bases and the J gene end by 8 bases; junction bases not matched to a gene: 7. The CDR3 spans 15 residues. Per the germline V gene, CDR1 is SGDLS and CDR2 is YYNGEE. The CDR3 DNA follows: TGTGCCAGCAGCGTAGCTAGCGGGGGATCGGGTACCCAGTACTTC. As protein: CASSVASGGSGTQYF.

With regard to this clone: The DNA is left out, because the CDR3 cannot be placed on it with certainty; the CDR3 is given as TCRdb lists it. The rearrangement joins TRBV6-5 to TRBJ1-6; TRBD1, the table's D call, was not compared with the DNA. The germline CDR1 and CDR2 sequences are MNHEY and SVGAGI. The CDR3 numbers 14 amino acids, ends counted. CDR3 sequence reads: CASNQRWGTGAVHF.